This T cell receptor (beta chain) was observed in a study of type 1 and type 2 diabetes patients. The CDR3 has 14 amino acids. V was shortened by 6 bases and J by 6 bases, with 16 bases between the two germline ends. The germline CDR1 and CDR2 sequences are MDHEN and SYDVKM. This clonotype has only one observation. The antigen is unknown. Standard classification criteria confirmed type 1 or type 2 diabetes in all patients. PCR was run on genomic DNA. The TCR beta CDR3 region was amplified using 30 forward and 13 reverse primers. Using its own MiXCR run on the multiplex PCR reads, TCRdb lists one record per CDR3 protein. The sample yields fewer than 300,000 distinct CDR3 sequences, approximately 50% seen once. Study-level results: Some expanded clones seen only in T1D might occur in additional T2D or control samples.

The rearrangement links TRBV28 to TRBJ2-3, with D possibly matching TRBD1 (5 bases). This sequence originates from a young man with type 2 diabetes. Sequencing used peripheral blood mononuclear cells (PBMCs). The CDR3 DNA reads TGTGCCAGCAGCGCGACCCTCAGGGCGGATACGCAGTATTTT. It specifies CASSATLRADTQYF.